Listed below are T cell receptor beta chains from one sample, sequenced in a study of blood T cells in healthy people across ages. Each CDR3 protein gets one entry after TCRdb re-called the 5' RACE reads with MiXCR. The sample lists approximately 700,000 distinct CDR3 sequences, about 30% occurring once. Input material: blood. The receptors originated from a woman older than 75 in good health. Each CDR3 is given with its conserved first and last residue. A D gene is named only where the DNA matches it firmly. Clone size is given for some rows only: seen once, a few or many times, or a class if the clone is expanded.

clone_size	v_call	d_call	j_call	cdr3_nt	cdr3_aa
few	TRBV7-9	NA	TRBJ1-1	TGTGCCAGCAGCTCACAGCCGAGATTGGAAGCTTTCTTT	CASSSQPRLEAFF
NA	TRBV7-9	NA	TRBJ2-7	TGTGCCAGCAGCCTCCGGTCCTTATCCTACGAGCAGTACTTC	CASSLRSLSYEQYF
NA	TRBV7-2	TRBD2	TRBJ2-1	TGTGCCAGCAGCTTGGAAAGGACTAGCGGGAAGGGTGAGCAGTTCTTC	CASSLERTSGKGEQFF
many	TRBV6-1	NA	TRBJ2-3	TGTGCCAGCAGTGCCTTGGACGGAGATACGCAGTATTTT	CASSALDGDTQYF
NA	TRBV20-1	NA	TRBJ2-3	TGCAGTGCTAGCACATGGGGCACAGATACGCAGTATTTT	CSASTWGTDTQYF
few	TRBV20-1	NA	TRBJ2-6	TGCAGTGCTAGAGATATGCGCTCTGGGGCCAACGTCCTGACTTTC	CSARDMRSGANVLTF
many	TRBV5-4	TRBD2	TRBJ2-7	TGTGCCAGCAGCTTTGGACTAGCGGGGGAGAGCCCCTACGAGCAGTACTTC	CASSFGLAGESPYEQYF
many	TRBV4-3	TRBD1	TRBJ2-3	TGCGCCAGCAGCCAAGACAACAGGGGCGCAGATACGCAGTATTTT	CASSQDNRGADTQYF
NA	TRBV28	TRBD1	TRBJ2-7	TGTGCCATAAAGAGGGGGCCGGAGTCGGACGAGCAGTACTTC	CAIKRGPESDEQYF
NA	TRBV7-9	NA	TRBJ2-2	TGTGCCAGCAGCTTATTTCCTCTGCTAGGAGCGTCCGGGGAGCTGTTTTTT	CASSLFPLLGASGELFF
NA	TRBV20-1	TRBD1	TRBJ1-1	TGCAGTGCTAGAGAGTCTCAGGGGGTGGGAGCTTTCTTT	CSARESQGVGAFF
NA	TRBV6-1	TRBD1	TRBJ1-2	TGTGCCAGCAGTATTAAAAAACAGGGGGCGGTTGCCGGAGTCCAAGGCTACACCTTC	CASSIKKQGAVAGVQGYTF
NA	TRBV7-2	NA	TRBJ2-2	TGTGCCAGCAGCTTAGTAGCGGCGGACACCGGGGAGCTGTTTTTT	CASSLVAADTGELFF
many	TRBV4-2	NA	TRBJ1-2	TGTGCCAGCAGCCCCCGTGGCTCCGGGGGGAATGGCTACACCTTC	CASSPRGSGGNGYTF
once	TRBV6-5	NA	TRBJ2-5	TGTGCCAGCAGTTACGCGGGGTTCCAAGAGACCCAGTACTTC	CASSYAGFQETQYF
many	TRBV6-5	NA	TRBJ1-1	TGTGCCAGCAGTTACCAGGACAGTGGGATAGTCACTGAAGCTTTCTTT	CASSYQDSGIVTEAFF
many	TRBV6-1	TRBD2	TRBJ2-1	TGTGCCAGCCTGTCGGGACTAGCACCCAATGAGCAGTTCTTC	CASLSGLAPNEQFF
once	TRBV24-1	NA	TRBJ2-7	TGTGCCACCAGTGGGGTCTACGAGCAGTACTTC	CATSGVYEQYF
NA	TRBV11-1	NA	TRBJ2-1	TGTGCCAGCAGCCACCTTCGGGTAGGGTCCTACAATGAGCAGTTCTTC	CASSHLRVGSYNEQFF
NA	TRBV20-1	NA	TRBJ1-4	TGCAGTGCTAGAGCTGCAACTAATGAAAAACTGTATTTT	CSARAATNEKLYF
many	TRBV12-3/TRBV12-4	TRBD2	TRBJ2-3	TGTGCCAGCAGTGCTAGCGGATTCCGCACAGATACGCAGTATTTT	CASSASGFRTDTQYF
NA	TRBV4-3	TRBD2	TRBJ2-3	TGCGCCAGCAGCCAAGACCCGACTAGCGCAGATACGCAGTATTTT	CASSQDPTSADTQYF
NA	TRBV6-2/TRBV6-3	TRBD1	TRBJ1-2	TGTGCCAGCAGTAATGGACAGGGGAGCTATGGCTACACCTTC	CASSNGQGSYGYTF
NA	TRBV25-1	NA	TRBJ1-2	TGTGCCAGCAGTGAAAATGGAGGGCTGGGGTGGGGCTACACCTTC	CASSENGGLGWGYTF
NA	TRBV5-1	NA	TRBJ2-7	TGCGCCGGCAGCTTGGATTTGGCAGTGAACGAGCAGTACTTC	CAGSLDLAVNEQYF
many	TRBV27	NA	TRBJ2-4	TGTGCCAGCAGCGAGCCTCCGGGTCCAGGACGGGAGCAGTACTTC	CASSEPPGPGREQYF
NA	TRBV5-1	NA	TRBJ1-1	TGCGCCAGCAGCTCGGTAGGAAACATGAACACTGAAGCTTTCTTT	CASSSVGNMNTEAFF
NA	TRBV7-8	TRBD1	TRBJ1-1	TGTGCCAGCAGCTTAGCGACAGGGGGAAGGACTGAAGCTTTCTTT	CASSLATGGRTEAFF
NA	TRBV5-6	TRBD2	TRBJ2-3	TGTGCCAGCAGCCTAAGGACTAGCGGGAGGGCAGATACGCGGTATTTT	CASSLRTSGRADTRYF
many	TRBV9	NA	TRBJ1-4	TGTGCCAGCAGCCCCCATTCGCTCAGGGCAACTAATGAAAAACTGTTTTTT	CASSPHSLRATNEKLFF
many	TRBV18	NA	TRBJ2-3	TGTGCCAGCTCACCATTGCCCGGTACAGATACGCAGTATTTT	CASSPLPGTDTQYF
NA	TRBV25-1	TRBD1	TRBJ2-1	TGTGCCAGCAGTGGTTCCGGGACAGTCGAGCAGTTCTTC	CASSGSGTVEQFF
few	TRBV12-3/TRBV12-4	NA	TRBJ2-3	TGTGCCAGCAGTTGGCGGGCATTGAGCACAGATACGCAGTATTTT	CASSWRALSTDTQYF